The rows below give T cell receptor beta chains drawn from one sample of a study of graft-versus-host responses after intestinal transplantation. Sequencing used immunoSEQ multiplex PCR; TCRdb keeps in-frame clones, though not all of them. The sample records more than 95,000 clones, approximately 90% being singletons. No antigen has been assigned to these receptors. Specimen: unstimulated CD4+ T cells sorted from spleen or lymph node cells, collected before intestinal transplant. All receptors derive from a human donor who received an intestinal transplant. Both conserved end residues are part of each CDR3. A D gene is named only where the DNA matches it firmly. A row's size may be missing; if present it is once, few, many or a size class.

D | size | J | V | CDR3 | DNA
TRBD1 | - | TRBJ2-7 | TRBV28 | CASSRTGTEQYF | TGTGCCAGCTCTCGGACAGGGACCGAGCAGTACTTC
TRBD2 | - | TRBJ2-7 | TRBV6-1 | CASSLAGVGSYEQYF | TGTGCCAGCAGTCTAGCGGGAGTCGGTAGCTACGAGCAGTACTTC
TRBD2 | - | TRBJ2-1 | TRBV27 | CASIPNSGRGPYEQFF | TGTGCCAGCATCCCCAATAGCGGGAGGGGACCCTATGAGCAGTTCTTC
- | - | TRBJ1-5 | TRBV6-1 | CASSVVVGNQPQHF | TGTGCCAGCAGTGTGGTAGTTGGCAATCAGCCCCAGCATTTT
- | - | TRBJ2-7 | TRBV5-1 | CASSLGQVGEQYF | TGCGCCAGCAGCTTGGGTCAGGTCGGCGAGCAGTACTTC
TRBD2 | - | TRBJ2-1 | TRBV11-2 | CASSPLWGGNEQFF | TGTGCCAGCAGCCCCTTGTGGGGGGGAAATGAGCAGTTCTTC
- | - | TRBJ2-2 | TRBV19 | CASTSPPGSMHTGELFF | TGTGCCAGTACTTCCCCCCCAGGTTCGATGCACACCGGGGAGCTGTTTTTT
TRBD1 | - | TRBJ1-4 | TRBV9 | CASSVGGTGAREKLFF | TGTGCCAGCAGCGTAGGGGGGACAGGGGCGAGGGAAAAACTGTTTTTT
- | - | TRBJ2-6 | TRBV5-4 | CASSLGSGFSYSTNVLTF | TGTGCCAGCAGCTTGGGGTCGGGGTTCTCTTATTCGACCAACGTCCTGACTTTC
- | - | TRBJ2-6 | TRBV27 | CASSGRFLISGANVLTF | TGTGCCAGCTCGGGAAGGTTCCTCATCTCTGGGGCCAACGTCCTGACTTTC
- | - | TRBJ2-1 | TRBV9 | CASSPTSHSYNEQFF | TGTGCCAGCAGCCCTACTAGCCACTCCTACAATGAGCAGTTCTTC
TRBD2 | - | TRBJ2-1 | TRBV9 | CASSVLSRGGAGNEQFF | TGTGCCAGCAGCGTATTAAGTCGGGGGGGCGCAGGAAATGAGCAGTTCTTC
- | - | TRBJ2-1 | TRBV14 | CASSRGNYNEQFF | TGTGCCAGCAGTCGCGGGAATTACAATGAGCAGTTCTTC
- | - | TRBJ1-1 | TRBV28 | CASSKLHRGTEAFF | TGTGCCAGCAGTAAACTCCACAGAGGGACTGAAGCTTTCTTT
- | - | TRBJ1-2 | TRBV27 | CASSRSSDRYYGYTF | TGTGCCAGCAGTCGATCCTCGGACAGATACTATGGCTACACCTTC
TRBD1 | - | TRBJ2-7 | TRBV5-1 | CASSWAGTGTYEQYF | TGCGCCAGCAGCTGGGCCGGGACAGGGACCTACGAGCAGTACTTC
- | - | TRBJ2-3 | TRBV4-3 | CASSQGGGRMRTDTQYF | TGCGCCAGCAGCCAGGGGGGGGGCCGGATGAGAACAGATACGCAGTATTTT
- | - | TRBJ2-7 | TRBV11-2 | CASSLLGQEQYF | TGTGCCAGCAGCTTACTTGGGCAGGAGCAGTACTTC
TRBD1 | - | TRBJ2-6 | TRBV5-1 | CASSLATGVGANVLTF | TGCGCCAGCAGCTTGGCCACAGGGGTTGGGGCCAACGTCCTGACTTTC
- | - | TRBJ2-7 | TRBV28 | CASTRDSPNEQYF | TGTGCCAGCACCCGGGACTCCCCGAACGAGCAGTACTTC
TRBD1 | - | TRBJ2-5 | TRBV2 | CASSTGQGMFETQYF | TGTGCCAGCAGTACGGGACAGGGTATGTTCGAGACCCAGTACTTC
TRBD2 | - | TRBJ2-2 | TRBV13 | CASSEYRGGPDTGELFF | TGTGCCAGCAGCGAGTACCGGGGGGGCCCGGACACCGGGGAGCTGTTTTTT
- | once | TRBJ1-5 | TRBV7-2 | CASSLDKNQPQHF | TGTGCCAGCAGCTTAGACAAAAATCAGCCCCAGCATTTT
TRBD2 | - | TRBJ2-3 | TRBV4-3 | CASSQDVSGSSSGGADTQYF | TGCGCCAGCAGCCAAGACGTGAGTGGGAGTTCTAGCGGGGGTGCAGATACGCAGTATTTT
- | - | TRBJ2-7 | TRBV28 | CASSARGYYEQYF | TGTGCCAGCAGCGCCAGGGGCTACTACGAGCAGTACTTC
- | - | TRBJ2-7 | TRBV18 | CASSPPTGPYEQYF | TGTGCCAGCTCACCACCGACAGGTCCCTACGAGCAGTACTTC
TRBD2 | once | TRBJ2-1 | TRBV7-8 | CASSEGLAGGPGYNEQFF | TGTGCCAGCAGCGAGGGACTAGCGGGAGGGCCTGGCTACAATGAGCAGTTCTTC
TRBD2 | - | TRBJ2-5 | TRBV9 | CASSVESGTSGDLRRETQYF | TGTGCCAGCAGCGTAGAAAGCGGGACTAGCGGGGATTTGCGTAGAGAGACCCAGTACTTC
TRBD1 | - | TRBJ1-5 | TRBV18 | CASSPGLGTGANQPQHF | TGTGCCAGCTCACCTGGTTTAGGGACAGGGGCAAATCAGCCCCAGCATTTT
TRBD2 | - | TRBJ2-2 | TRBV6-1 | CASSVGGGNTGELFF | TGTGCCAGCTCCGTGGGGGGGGGAAACACCGGGGAGCTGTTTTTT
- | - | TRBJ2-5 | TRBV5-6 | CASSLMARVAETQYF | TGTGCCAGCAGCTTGATGGCGCGGGTGGCGGAGACCCAGTACTTC
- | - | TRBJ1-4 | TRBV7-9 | CASSWGSGVDNEKLFF | TGTGCCAGCAGCTGGGGATCAGGGGTCGATAATGAAAAACTGTTTTTT
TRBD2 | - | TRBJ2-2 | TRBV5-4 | CASSFSEKGLAGRGGELFF | TGTGCCAGCAGCTTCTCGGAAAAGGGACTAGCGGGAAGGGGCGGGGAGCTGTTTTTT
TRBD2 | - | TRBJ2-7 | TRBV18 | CASSPGLARYEQYF | TGTGCCAGCTCACCTGGACTAGCGCGTTACGAGCAGTACTTC
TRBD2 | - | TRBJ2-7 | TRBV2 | CASSDGGLAAFYEQYF | TGTGCCAGCAGTGATGGGGGACTAGCGGCCTTCTACGAGCAGTACTTC
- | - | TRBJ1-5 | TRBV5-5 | CASSFFPTDSNQPQHF | TGTGCCAGCAGCTTTTTCCCTACAGACAGCAATCAGCCCCAGCATTTT
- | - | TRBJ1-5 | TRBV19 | CASSIEGQGNQPQHF | TGTGCCAGTAGTATTGAGGGCCAGGGCAATCAGCCCCAGCATTTT
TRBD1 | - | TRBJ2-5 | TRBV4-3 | CASSQNRGKVRGTQYF | TGCGCCAGCAGCCAGAACAGGGGGAAGGTACGGGGGACCCAGTACTTC
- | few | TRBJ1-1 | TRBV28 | CASSFPGVSTEAFF | TGTGCCAGCAGTTTCCCTGGAGTAAGCACTGAAGCTTTCTTT
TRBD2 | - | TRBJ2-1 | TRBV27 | CASSSPFLAGGPSYNEQFF | TGTGCCAGCAGCTCTCCCTTTCTAGCGGGGGGGCCCTCCTACAATGAGCAGTTCTTC
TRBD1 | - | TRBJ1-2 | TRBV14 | CASSQVRQGGYTF | TGTGCCAGCAGCCAAGTACGACAGGGGGGCTACACCTTC
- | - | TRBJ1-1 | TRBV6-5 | CASSYMGDTEAFF | TGTGCCAGCAGTTATATGGGCGACACTGAAGCTTTCTTT
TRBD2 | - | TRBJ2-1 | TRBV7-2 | CASSLATGLAGTYNEQFF | TGTGCCAGCAGCTTAGCGACGGGACTAGCGGGAACCTACAATGAGCAGTTCTTC
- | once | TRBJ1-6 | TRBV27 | CASSSGALSSYNSPLHF | TGTGCCAGCAGTTCAGGGGCGCTGAGCTCCTATAATTCACCCCTCCACTTT
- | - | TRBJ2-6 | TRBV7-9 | CASSSGAGANVLTF | TGTGCCAGCAGCTCAGGGGCTGGGGCCAACGTCCTGACTTTC
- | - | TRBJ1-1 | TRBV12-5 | CASGLYSGTEAFF | TGTGCTAGTGGTTTATATTCGGGGACTGAAGCTTTCTTT
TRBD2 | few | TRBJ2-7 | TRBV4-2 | CASSQDLLAGGGNEQYF | TGTGCCAGCAGCCAAGATTTACTAGCGGGAGGGGGTAACGAGCAGTACTTC
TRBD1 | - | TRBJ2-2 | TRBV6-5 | CASAGQGRGGELFF | TGTGCCAGCGCCGGACAGGGCAGGGGCGGGGAGCTGTTTTTT
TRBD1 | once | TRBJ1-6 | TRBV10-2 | CASRTGPNSPLHF | TGCGCCAGCAGGACAGGGCCTAATTCACCCCTCCACTTT
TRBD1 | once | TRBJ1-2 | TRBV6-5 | CASSKPGTGAGYTF | TGTGCCAGCAGTAAGCCCGGGACAGGGGCTGGCTACACCTTC